The 22 T cell receptor beta chains below come from one sample, sequenced in a study of blood T cell repertoires in COVID-19. The assay was immunoSEQ multiplex PCR, and TCRdb's table has in-frame clones only and misses some. The sample contains some 260,000 clones, around 89% of which appear only once. The sequenced sample consisted of PBMCs or T cells enriched from blood (not recorded which). Receptors originate from a man aged 35 to 55 who had recovered from COVID-19.

This clone came up a few times. The rearrangement uses TRBV6-1 and TRBJ2-1; a weak D match, TRBD2 (6 bases). The CDR3 has 15 amino acids. Germline CDR1 is MNHNS and CDR2 is SASEGT. Deletions cut 7 bases from V and 5 bases from J, with 18 bases between. The CDR3, as DNA: TGTGCCAGCACTTTGGGGGGTGGCGGGGACAATGAGCAGTTCTTC. As protein: CASTLGGGGDNEQFF.

The V gene is TRBV7-8, the J gene TRBJ1-1, with 8 bases that match TRBD1. In germline, CDR1 is SGHVS, CDR2 FQNEAQ. V shed 5 bases, J shed 5 bases, and the junction held 13 bases outside the gene matches. This CDR3 is 16 amino acids long. The CDR3 sequence is CASSLPRTGTSTEAFF. The CDR3 nucleotides read TGTGCCAGCAGCCTGCCTCGGACAGGGACGAGTACTGAAGCTTTCTTT.

The V and J genes are TRBV5-4 and TRBJ2-5; TRBD2 matches 8 bases. This CDR3 comprises 14 residues. The V gene's germline CDR1 is SGHNT and CDR2 YYREEE (reference sequence). Trimming removed 4 bases from V and 0 bases from J; junction bases left unmatched: 2. CDR3 bases: TGTGCCAGCAGCCAGACTAGCGACCAAGAGACCCAGTACTTC. Translation: CASSQTSDQETQYF.

This sequence joins TRBV9 and TRBJ2-3; possible D gene TRBD2, 5 bases. Trimming took off 4 bases at V and 11 bases at J, with 20 bases between the two ends. The germline CDR1 and CDR2 sequences are SGDLS and YYNGEE. The length of the CDR3 is 14 residues. The CDR3 DNA reads as TGTGCCAGCAGCCCGGACTGGTTTTCTCTTGGGCAGTATTTT. Its translation: CASSPDWFSLGQYF.

The chain combines TRBV5-8 with TRBJ1-1, with 10 bases fitting TRBD1. The CDR3 is 18 amino acids. The V gene end was trimmed by 4 bases and the J gene end by 2 bases; junction bases not matched to a gene: 14. Germline CDR1 SGHTS, CDR2 YDEGEE. CDR3 region: CASSVSGTGVVGNTEAFF. In DNA form, the CDR3 reads TGTGCCAGCAGCGTATCCGGGACAGGGGTTGTCGGAAACACTGAAGCTTTCTTT.

This chain uses TRBV28 with TRBJ2-1; a possible D gene is TRBD2 (7 bases). CDR3 length: 15 residues. V was shortened by 7 bases and J by 3 bases, with 16 bases between the two germline ends. Germline values: CDR1 MDHEN, CDR2 SYDVKM. The CDR3 DNA sequence: TGTGCCAGCACCCCTGAAGGGGGGGGCTACAATGAGCAGTTCTTC. This sequence encodes CASTPEGGGYNEQFF.

CDR3 in DNA: TGTGCCAGCTCACCTCAAGACAGTGGCACCGGGGAGCTGTTTTTT. This sequence encodes CASSPQDSGTGELFF. This chain connects TRBV18 to TRBJ2-2, with D possibly TRBD1 on 5 matching bases. Germline CDR1 KGHSH, CDR2 LQKENI. V was shortened by 3 bases and J by 4 bases, with 12 bases between the two germline ends. This CDR3 comprises 15 residues.

The genes are TRBV27 and TRBJ2-2; tentatively, D is TRBD2 (5 bases). The V and J ends lost 1 base and 4 bases respectively, with 16 bases between them. This CDR3 spans 17 amino acids. The V gene's germline CDR1 is MNHEY and CDR2 SMNVEV (reference sequence). This chain's CDR3 is CASSLFASSEGTGELFF. The DNA for the CDR3 is TGTGCCAGCAGTTTATTCGCGAGTAGCGAGGGCACCGGGGAGCTGTTTTTT.

The J gene is TRBJ2-1, the V gene TRBV2; perhaps TRBD2 as D (6 bases). In germline, CDR1 is SNHLY, CDR2 FYNNEI. CDR3 size: 15 residues. With 1 base removed from V and 7 bases from J, the gap between germline ends came to 14 bases. The CDR3 loop is CASSEGLARINEQFF. DNA of the CDR3: TGTGCCAGCAGTGAAGGGCTAGCGCGGATTAATGAGCAGTTCTTC.

The rearrangement uses TRBV7-9 and TRBJ2-7; 9 positions match TRBD1. V lost 5 bases to trimming and J lost 5 bases; unmatched junction nucleotides: 10. This CDR3 is 15 amino acids long. CDR1 is SEHNR, CDR2 FQNEAQ, per germline (reference sequence). In DNA form, the CDR3 reads TGTGCCAGCAGCCCCGGGACAGGGAGGGTCCACGAGCAGTACTTC. This codes for CASSPGTGRVHEQYF.

This rearrangement joins TRBV4-3 to TRBJ1-5; 9 nucleotides agree with TRBD1. There are 17 residues in the CDR3. Germline V gene lookup returns CDR1 LGHNA and CDR2 YSLEER. V was clipped by 1 base and J by 7 bases; unmatched bases: 11. CDR3 amino acids: CASSQGPGTGTGQPQHF. The CDR3 coding sequence is TGCGCCAGCAGCCAAGGACCCGGGACAGGGACCGGGCAGCCCCAGCATTTT.

This clone was recorded once. V gene TRBV11-3 combines with J gene TRBJ2-7, with D uncertain. Germline V CDR1 and CDR2: SGHNT, YENEEA. This CDR3 comprises 15 residues. V was cut by 0 bases and J by 1 base, with 10 bases left in between. This chain's CDR3 is CASSLDLTRSYEQYF. The CDR3 coding sequence is TGTGCCAGCAGCTTAGATCTAACGCGTTCCTACGAGCAGTACTTC.

The V gene is TRBV7-2, the J gene TRBJ2-7; D ambiguous. Germline CDR1 and CDR2: SGHTA and FQGNSA. The CDR3 is made up of 16 amino acids. V lost 1 base, J lost 0 bases, and 13 bases lay in between. CDR3 residues: CASSLDWARNSYEQYF. DNA for the CDR3: TGTGCCAGCAGCTTAGATTGGGCCAGAAACTCCTACGAGCAGTACTTC.

V and J are TRBV5-1 and TRBJ2-7; D is perhaps TRBD2 (6 bases). V was cut by 5 bases and J by 5 bases, with 8 bases left in between. The CDR3 spans 11 residues. Germline CDR1 and CDR2: SGHRS and YFSETQ. CDR3 DNA: TGCGCCAGCAGAGGAGGGGACGAGCAGTACTTC. As protein: CASRGGDEQYF. Variable domain in full (rest from reference TRBV5-1 and TRBJ2-7): KAGVTQTPRYLIKTRGQQVTLSCSPISGHRSVSWYQQTPGQGLQFLFEYFSETQRNKGNFPGRFSGRQFSNSRSEMNVSTLELGDSALYLCASRGGDEQYFGPGTRLTVT.

The chain has TRBV4-3 and TRBJ2-1; the match to TRBD2 covers 10 bases. The junction had 1 base not matched to a gene; V was cut back by 3 bases and J by 11 bases. This CDR3 is 12 amino acids long. Germline V gives CDR1 LGHNA, CDR2 YSLEER. DNA of the CDR3: TGCGCCAGCAGCCAGACTAGCGGGCAGCAGTTCTTC. Its translation: CASSQTSGQQFF.

The V and J genes are TRBV9 and TRBJ2-2; possibly TRBD1 for D (5 bases). Trimming cost V 4 bases and J 0 bases, with 13 bases left between them. Germline CDR1 is SGDLS and CDR2 is YYNGEE. The CDR3 is 16 amino acids. CDR3 protein: CASSPDSFANTGELFF. CDR3 DNA: TGTGCCAGCAGCCCAGACAGTTTTGCGAACACCGGGGAGCTGTTTTTT.

The chain has TRBV5-1 and TRBJ1-6; 8 bases are a match to TRBD1. Germline trimming cut 0 bases from V and 4 bases from J; bases unmatched to any gene: 9. CDR1 SGHRS and CDR2 YFSETQ come from the germline V gene. This CDR3 is 18 amino acids long. CDR3 sequence: CASSLVGQGLLYNSPLHF. The CDR3 DNA is TGCGCCAGCAGCTTGGTCGGACAGGGCCTTCTGTATAATTCACCCCTCCACTTT.

The chain has TRBV7-9 and TRBJ2-2; 9 bases fit TRBD1. V was pared by 5 bases and J by 7 bases, with 8 bases of the junction left unmatched. CDR3 length: 15 amino acids. Germline loops: CDR1 SEHNR, CDR2 FQNEAQ (reference sequence). The CDR3 DNA follows: TGTGCCAGCAGCGCCCGGACAGGGGTCGTCGGGGAGCTGTTTTTT. This sequence encodes CASSARTGVVGELFF.

CDR3 loop: CASSFSGGVRDEQFF. The DNA for the CDR3 is TGTGCCAGCAGTTTTTCGGGAGGAGTGCGCGATGAGCAGTTCTTC. The J gene is TRBJ2-1, the V gene TRBV27; 7 bases are a match to TRBD2. The CDR3 extends over 15 amino acids. Looked up from germline, CDR1 is MNHEY and CDR2 is SMNVEV (reference sequence). The J segment lost 8 bases and the V segment lost 3 bases, leaving 10 bases of the junction unmatched.

The V and J genes are TRBV5-1 and TRBJ2-5; maybe TRBD2 (5 bases). Germline assignment: CDR1 SGHRS and CDR2 YFSETQ. This CDR3 spans 17 amino acids. Deletions cut 0 bases from V and 4 bases from J, with 19 bases between. The DNA for the CDR3 is TGCGCCAGCAGCTTGGTTCCGCAAACTAAAAGCGGAGAGACCCAGTACTTC. Its translation is CASSLVPQTKSGETQYF.

V and J are TRBV5-1 and TRBJ2-7; 12 bases line up with TRBD2. After removal of 5 bases from V and 2 bases from J, the junction contained 8 bases not matched to a gene. Germline V gene lookup returns CDR1 SGHRS and CDR2 YFSETQ. The CDR3 has 16 residues. CDR3 sequence: CASRPRLAGDPYEQYF. CDR3 bases: TGCGCCAGCAGGCCCCGACTAGCGGGAGACCCCTACGAGCAGTACTTC. The full variable domain, with the rest looked up from reference TRBV5-1 and TRBJ2-7, is KAGVTQTPRYLIKTRGQQVTLSCSPISGHRSVSWYQQTPGQGLQFLFEYFSETQRNKGNFPGRFSGRQFSNSRSEMNVSTLELGDSALYLCASRPRLAGDPYEQYFGPGTRLTVT.

The chain joins TRBV6-1 to TRBJ2-5, with TRBD1 as a possible D gene (7 bases). V was pared by 2 bases and J by 5 bases, with 15 bases between. Germline CDR1 MNHNS, CDR2 SASEGT. This CDR3 region has 15 residues. CDR3 amino acids: CASSERQGGRETQYF. The CDR3 nucleotides read TGTGCCAGCAGTGAAAGGCAGGGGGGACGGGAGACCCAGTACTTC.